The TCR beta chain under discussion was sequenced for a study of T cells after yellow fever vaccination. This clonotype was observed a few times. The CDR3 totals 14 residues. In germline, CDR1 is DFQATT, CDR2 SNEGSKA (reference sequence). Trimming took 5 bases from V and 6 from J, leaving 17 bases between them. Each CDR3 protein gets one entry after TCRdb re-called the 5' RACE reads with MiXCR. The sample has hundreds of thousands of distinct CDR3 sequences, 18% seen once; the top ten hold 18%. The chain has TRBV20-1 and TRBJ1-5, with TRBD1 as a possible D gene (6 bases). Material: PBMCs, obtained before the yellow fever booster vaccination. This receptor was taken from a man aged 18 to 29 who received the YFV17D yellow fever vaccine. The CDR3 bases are TGCAGTGCTGATCTTATACAGGGACCTCAGCCCCAGCATTTT. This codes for CSADLIQGPQPQHF.